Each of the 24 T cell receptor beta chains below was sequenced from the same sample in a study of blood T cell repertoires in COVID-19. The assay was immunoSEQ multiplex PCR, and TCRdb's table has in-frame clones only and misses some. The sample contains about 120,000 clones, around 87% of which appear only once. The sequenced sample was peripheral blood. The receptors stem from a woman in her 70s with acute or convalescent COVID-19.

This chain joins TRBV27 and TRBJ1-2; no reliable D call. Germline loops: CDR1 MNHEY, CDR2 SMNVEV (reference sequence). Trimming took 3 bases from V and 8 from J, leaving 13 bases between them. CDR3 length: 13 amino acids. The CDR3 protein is CASSFDDRRGYTF. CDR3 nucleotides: TGTGCCAGCAGTTTCGACGATCGGCGGGGCTACACCTTC.

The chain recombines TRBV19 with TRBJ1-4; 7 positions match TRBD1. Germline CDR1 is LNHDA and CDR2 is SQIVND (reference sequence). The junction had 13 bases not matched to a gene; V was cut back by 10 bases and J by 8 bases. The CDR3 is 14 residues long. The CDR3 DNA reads TGTGCCACCAGACAAACGGGACAGCAGGAAAAACTGTTTTTT. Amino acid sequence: CATRQTGQQEKLFF.

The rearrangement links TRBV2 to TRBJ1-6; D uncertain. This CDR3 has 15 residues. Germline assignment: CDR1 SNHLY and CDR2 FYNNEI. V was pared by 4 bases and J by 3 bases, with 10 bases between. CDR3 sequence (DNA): TGTGCCAGCAGTGTGCAGCGGGGCTATAATTCACCCCTCCACTTT. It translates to CASSVQRGYNSPLHF.

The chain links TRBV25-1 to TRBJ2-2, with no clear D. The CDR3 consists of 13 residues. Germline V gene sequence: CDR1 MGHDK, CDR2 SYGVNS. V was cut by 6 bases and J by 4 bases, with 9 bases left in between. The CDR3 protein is CASRPGLTGELFF. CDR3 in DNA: TGTGCCAGCAGGCCGGGTCTCACCGGGGAGCTGTTTTTT.

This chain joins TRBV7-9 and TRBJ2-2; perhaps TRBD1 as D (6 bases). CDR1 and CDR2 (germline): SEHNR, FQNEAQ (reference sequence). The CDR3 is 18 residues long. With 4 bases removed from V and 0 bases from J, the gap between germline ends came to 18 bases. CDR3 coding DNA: TGTGCCAGCAGCTACACCCCTGGACAGCTGACGAACACCGGGGAGCTGTTTTTT. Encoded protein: CASSYTPGQLTNTGELFF.

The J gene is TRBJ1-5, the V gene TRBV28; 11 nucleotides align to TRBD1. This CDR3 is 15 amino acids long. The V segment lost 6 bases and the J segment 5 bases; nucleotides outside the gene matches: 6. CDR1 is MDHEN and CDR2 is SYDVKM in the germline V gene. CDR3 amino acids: CASSSGTGGYQPQHF. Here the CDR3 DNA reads TGTGCCAGCAGCTCCGGGACAGGGGGATATCAGCCCCAGCATTTT.

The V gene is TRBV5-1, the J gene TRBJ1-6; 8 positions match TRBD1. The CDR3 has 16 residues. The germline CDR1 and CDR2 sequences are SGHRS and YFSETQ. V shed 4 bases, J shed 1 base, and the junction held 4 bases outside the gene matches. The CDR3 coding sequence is TGCGCCAGCAGCATTCAGGGGGCTTCCTATAATTCACCCCTCCACTTT. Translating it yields CASSIQGASYNSPLHF. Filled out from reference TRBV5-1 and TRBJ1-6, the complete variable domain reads KAGVTQTPRYLIKTRGQQVTLSCSPISGHRSVSWYQQTPGQGLQFLFEYFSETQRNKGNFPGRFSGRQFSNSRSEMNVSTLELGDSALYLCASSIQGASYNSPLHFGNGTRLTVT.

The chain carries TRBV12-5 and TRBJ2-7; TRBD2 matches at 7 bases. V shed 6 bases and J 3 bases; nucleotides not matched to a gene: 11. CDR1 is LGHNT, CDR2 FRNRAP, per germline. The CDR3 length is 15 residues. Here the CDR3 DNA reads TGTGCTAGTGGCGTAGGCGGGGGACCCTTCTACGAGCAGTACTTC. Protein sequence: CASGVGGGPFYEQYF.

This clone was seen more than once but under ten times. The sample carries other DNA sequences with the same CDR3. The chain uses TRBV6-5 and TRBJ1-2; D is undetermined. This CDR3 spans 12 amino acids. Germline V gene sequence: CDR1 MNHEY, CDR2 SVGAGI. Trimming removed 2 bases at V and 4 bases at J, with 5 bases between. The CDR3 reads CASSYRGYGYTF. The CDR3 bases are TGTGCCAGCAGTTACCGGGGCTATGGCTACACCTTC.

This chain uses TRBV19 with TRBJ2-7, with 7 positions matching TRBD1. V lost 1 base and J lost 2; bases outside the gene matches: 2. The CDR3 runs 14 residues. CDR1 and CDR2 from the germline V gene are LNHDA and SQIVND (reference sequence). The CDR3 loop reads CASSIGTGAYEQYF. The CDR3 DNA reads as TGTGCCAGTAGTATAGGGACAGGAGCCTACGAGCAGTACTTC.

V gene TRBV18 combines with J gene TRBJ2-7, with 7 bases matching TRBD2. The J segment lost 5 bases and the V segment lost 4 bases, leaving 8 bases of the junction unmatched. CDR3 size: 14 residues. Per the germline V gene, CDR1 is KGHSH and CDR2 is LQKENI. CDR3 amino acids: CASSREGTRDEQYF. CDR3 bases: TGTGCCAGCTCACGGGAGGGAACCCGCGACGAGCAGTACTTC.

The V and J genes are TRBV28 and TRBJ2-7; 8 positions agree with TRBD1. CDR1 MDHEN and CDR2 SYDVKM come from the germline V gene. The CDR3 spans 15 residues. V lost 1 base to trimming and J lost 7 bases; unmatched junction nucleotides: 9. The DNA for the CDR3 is TGTGCCAGCAGTTTATCGGCAGGGGGCTTAGGGGAGCAGTACTTC. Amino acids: CASSLSAGGLGEQYF.

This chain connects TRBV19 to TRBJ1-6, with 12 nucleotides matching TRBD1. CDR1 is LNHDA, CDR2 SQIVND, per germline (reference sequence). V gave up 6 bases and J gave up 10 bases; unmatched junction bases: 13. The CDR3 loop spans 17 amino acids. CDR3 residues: CASRRIGDRGPSSPLHF. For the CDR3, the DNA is TGTGCCAGTAGGAGGATTGGGGACAGGGGGCCGAGCTCACCCCTCCACTTT.

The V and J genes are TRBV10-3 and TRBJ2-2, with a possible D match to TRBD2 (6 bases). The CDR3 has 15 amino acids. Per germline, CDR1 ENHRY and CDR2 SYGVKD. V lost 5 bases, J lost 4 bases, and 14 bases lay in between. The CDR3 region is CAISPGTGGTGELFF. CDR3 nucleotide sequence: TGTGCCATCAGTCCCGGGACTGGGGGCACCGGGGAGCTGTTTTTT.

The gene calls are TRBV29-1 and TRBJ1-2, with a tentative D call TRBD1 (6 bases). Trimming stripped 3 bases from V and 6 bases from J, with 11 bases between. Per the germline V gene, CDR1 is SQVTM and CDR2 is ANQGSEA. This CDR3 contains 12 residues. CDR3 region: CSVEGHSNGYTF. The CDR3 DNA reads TGCAGCGTTGAGGGACATTCGAATGGCTACACCTTC.

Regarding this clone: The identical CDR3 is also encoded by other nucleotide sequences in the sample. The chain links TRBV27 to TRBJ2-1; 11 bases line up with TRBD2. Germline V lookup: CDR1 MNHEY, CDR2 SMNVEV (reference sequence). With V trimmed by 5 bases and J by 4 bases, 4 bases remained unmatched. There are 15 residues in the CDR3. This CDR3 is CASSPLAGGYNEQFF. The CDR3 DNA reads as TGTGCCAGCAGTCCGTTAGCGGGGGGGTACAATGAGCAGTTCTTC.

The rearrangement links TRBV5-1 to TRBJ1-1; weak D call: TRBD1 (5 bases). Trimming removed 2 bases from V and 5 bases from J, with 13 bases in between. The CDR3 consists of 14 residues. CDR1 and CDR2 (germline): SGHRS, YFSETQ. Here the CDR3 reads CASSFGGLGTEAFF. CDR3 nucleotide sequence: TGCGCCAGCAGCTTCGGGGGACTCGGGACTGAAGCTTTCTTT. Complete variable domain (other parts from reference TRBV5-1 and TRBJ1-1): KAGVTQTPRYLIKTRGQQVTLSCSPISGHRSVSWYQQTPGQGLQFLFEYFSETQRNKGNFPGRFSGRQFSNSRSEMNVSTLELGDSALYLCASSFGGLGTEAFFGQGTRLTVV.

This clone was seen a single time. CDR3 in DNA: TGTGCCAGCAGCTTAGCCGGGGGACCCGGACTAGCGGGGAGAGGGCCCTACGAGCAGTACTTC. Protein: CASSLAGGPGLAGRGPYEQYF. The gene calls are TRBV7-6 and TRBJ2-7; 12 bases align to TRBD2. V was clipped by 0 bases and J by 2 bases; unmatched bases: 17. Germline V gene lookup returns CDR1 SGHVS and CDR2 FNYEAQ. CDR3 length equals 21 residues.

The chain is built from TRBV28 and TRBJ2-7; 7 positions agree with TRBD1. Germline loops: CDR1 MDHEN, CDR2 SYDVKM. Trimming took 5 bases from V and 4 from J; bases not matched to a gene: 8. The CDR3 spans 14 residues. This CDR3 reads CASSRGGAGYEQYF. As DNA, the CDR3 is TGTGCCAGCAGTCGAGGGGGCGCAGGGTACGAGCAGTACTTC. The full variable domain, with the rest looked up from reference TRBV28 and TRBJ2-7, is DVKVTQSSRYLVKRTGEKVFLECVQDMDHENMFWYRQDPGLGLRLIYFSYDVKMKEKGDIPEGYSVSREKKERFSLILESASTNQTSMYLCASSRGGAGYEQYFGPGTRLTVT.

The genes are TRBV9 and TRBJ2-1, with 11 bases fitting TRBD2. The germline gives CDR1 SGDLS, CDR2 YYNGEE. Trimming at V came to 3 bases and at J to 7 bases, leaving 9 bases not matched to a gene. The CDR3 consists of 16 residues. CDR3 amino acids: CASSGRSGGATNEQFF. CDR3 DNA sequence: TGTGCCAGCAGCGGTCGTAGCGGGGGGGCTACAAATGAGCAGTTCTTC.

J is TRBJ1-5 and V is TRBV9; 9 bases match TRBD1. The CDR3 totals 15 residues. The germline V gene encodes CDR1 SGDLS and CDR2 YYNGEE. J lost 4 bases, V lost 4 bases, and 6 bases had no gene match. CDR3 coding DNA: TGTGCCAGCAGCCCCGCCGGGACAGGGAATCAGCCCCAGCATTTT. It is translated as CASSPAGTGNQPQHF.

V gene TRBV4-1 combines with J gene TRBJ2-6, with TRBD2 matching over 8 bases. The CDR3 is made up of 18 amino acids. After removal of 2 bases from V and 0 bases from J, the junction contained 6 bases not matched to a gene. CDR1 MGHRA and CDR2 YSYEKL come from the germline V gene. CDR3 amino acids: CASSQIGRGASGANVLTF. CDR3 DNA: TGCGCCAGCAGCCAAATTGGGCGGGGGGCCTCTGGGGCCAACGTCCTGACTTTC.

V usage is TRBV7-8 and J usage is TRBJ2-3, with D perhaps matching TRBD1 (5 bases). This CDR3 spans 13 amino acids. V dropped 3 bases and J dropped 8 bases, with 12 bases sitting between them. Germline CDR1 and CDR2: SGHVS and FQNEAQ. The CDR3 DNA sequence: TGTGCCAGCAGCTTGGGGCCTCAGGGTACGCAGTATTTT. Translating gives CASSLGPQGTQYF.

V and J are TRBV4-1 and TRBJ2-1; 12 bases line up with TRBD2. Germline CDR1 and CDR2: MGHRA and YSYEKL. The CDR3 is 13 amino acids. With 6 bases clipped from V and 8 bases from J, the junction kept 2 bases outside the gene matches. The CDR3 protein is CASSRLAGDEQFF. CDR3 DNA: TGCGCCAGCAGTCGACTAGCGGGGGATGAGCAGTTCTTC.